The next 5 T cell receptor beta chains were all read from a single sample in a study of cytomegalovirus exposure and HLA in healthy donors (dated 2017 in TCRdb). Library construction relied on the immunoSEQ multiplex PCR assay. A mixture of 60 forward primers for TCR Vbeta segments and 13 reverse primers for TCR Jbeta segments was used in the multiplex PCR. This is the immuneACCESS table as TCRdb keeps it, with only in-frame sequences that have V and J called. A part of the clones is gone; compared with another copy, unresolved V genes explain less than half, and the rest is unexplained. The sample contains some 190,000 clones, around four fifths of them found a single time. Approximately 2% of the sample is held by the ten biggest clonotypes. Sequenced material: PBMCs. These receptors all come from a woman between 25 and 40 years old in good health and CMV-seronegative.

This clone was seen a few times. The chain recombines TRBV27 with TRBJ1-4; TRBD1 is a possible D gene (6 bases). V was clipped by 6 bases and J by 8 bases, with 13 bases between them. Germline CDR1 MNHEY, CDR2 SMNVEV (reference sequence). The CDR3 totals 13 residues. CDR3 coding DNA: TGTGCCAGCAGGAGACAGGCCCCGGAAAAACTGTTTTTT. Its translation: CASRRQAPEKLFF.

The chain couples TRBV7-7 to TRBJ2-5; maybe TRBD2 (7 bases). V lost 0 bases to trimming and J lost 5 bases, with 10 bases between them. The CDR3 has 14 amino acids. Germline loops: CDR1 SSHAT, CDR2 FNYEAQ (reference sequence). The chain's CDR3 is CASSLAGGRETQYF. CDR3 in DNA: TGTGCCAGCAGCTTAGCGGGGGGGCGGGAGACCCAGTACTTC.

This chain links TRBV6-5 with TRBJ1-6, with 9 bases that match TRBD1. V shed 6 bases and J 10 bases; nucleotides not matched to a gene: 10. The germline V gene has CDR1 MNHEY and CDR2 SVGAGI. The CDR3 is 15 residues long. As DNA, the CDR3 is TGTGCCAGCAGCCCACAGGGGGCGCTAAGGTCACCCCTCCACTTT. Translation: CASSPQGALRSPLHF.

The chain combines TRBV15 with TRBJ1-4; D possibly corresponds to TRBD1 (6 bases). The CDR3 consists of 15 residues. V lost 5 bases and J lost 8, with 18 bases in between. Germline CDR1 LNHNV, CDR2 YYDKDF (reference sequence). CDR3 sequence: CATSRQQGVGEKLFF. CDR3 nucleotide sequence: TGTGCCACCAGCCGACAACAGGGAGTAGGCGAAAAACTGTTTTTT.

The rearrangement links TRBV5-1 to TRBJ2-7, with D unclear. Germline-derived CDR1 and CDR2 are SGHRS and YFSETQ. The CDR3 length is 14 residues. V was cut by 0 bases and J by 6 bases, with 13 bases left in between. The CDR3: CASSLGPTSGEQYF. Written as DNA, the CDR3 is TGCGCCAGCAGCTTGGGTCCGACCTCGGGCGAGCAGTACTTC.